These T cell receptor beta chains were read from a single sample in a study of OX40 agonist ivuxolimab in advanced cancers. The assay was immunoSEQ multiplex PCR, and TCRdb's table has in-frame clones only and misses some. This sample has roughly 34,000 clones; roughly 80% occur once, and the top ten carry around 9.9%. The sample here was CD4+ or CD8+ T cells sorted from blood, taken in a trial of the OX40 agonist ivuxolimab. All receptors come from an adult with an advanced solid tumor such as melanoma, head and neck, liver or kidney cancer. Both conserved end residues are part of each CDR3. The D gene is left open where the match is weak. Expanded clones get a size class; other rows say once, few or many, or leave the size out.

j_gene | d_gene | v_gene | abundance | CDR3nt | CDR3aa
TRBJ1-2 | - | TRBV6-9 | few | TGTGCCAGCAGTTTCACAGGTCTGGAGGGCTACACCTTC | CASSFTGLEGYTF
TRBJ1-2 | TRBD1 | TRBV11-2 | few | TGTGCCAGCAGCCGACGACAGGGTTATGGCTACACCTTC | CASSRRQGYGYTF
TRBJ2-1 | TRBD1 | TRBV5-6 | - | TGTGCCAGCGTACCGGGTCGGGACAGGGCCTACAATGAGCAGTTCTTC | CASVPGRDRAYNEQFF
TRBJ1-1 | - | TRBV10-3 | - | TGTGCCATCAGTGAAGTGGCTAACCTGGGCACTGAAGCTTTCTTT | CAISEVANLGTEAFF
TRBJ2-5 | TRBD2 | TRBV6-1 | - | TGTGCCAGCACGTGGAGACTAGCGGTACAAGAGACCCAGTACTTC | CASTWRLAVQETQYF
TRBJ2-3 | - | TRBV5-8 | - | TGTGCCAGCAGCTCGTGGAGTGGCACAGATACGCAGTATTTT | CASSSWSGTDTQYF
TRBJ2-1 | - | TRBV28 | - | TGTGCCAGCAGTTTGGGGCGGACCGGTAGGGAGCAGTTCTTC | CASSLGRTGREQFF
TRBJ1-1 | - | TRBV11-1 | few | TGTGCCAGCAGCCCGACCGTGGGCACTGAAGCTTTCTTT | CASSPTVGTEAFF
TRBJ2-7 | - | TRBV4-1 | - | TGCGCCAGCAGCCAAGATCGCCGCGGGTCGATTCCCTACGAGCAGTACTTC | CASSQDRRGSIPYEQYF
TRBJ2-5 | - | TRBV5-6 | once | TGTGCCAGCAGCCCTCCCGAGACAGAACAAGAGACCCAGTACTTC | CASSPPETEQETQYF
TRBJ1-1 | - | TRBV9 | - | TGTGCCAGCAGCGTAGCACACACCTCCACTGAAGCTTTCTTT | CASSVAHTSTEAFF
TRBJ1-4 | TRBD1 | TRBV15 | - | TGTGCCACCAGCAGAGGGACGGAGGGGGCTGAAAAACTGTTTTTT | CATSRGTEGAEKLFF
TRBJ1-6 | - | TRBV30 | - | TGTGCCTGGAGTGTGGGGACACCGGGGGATTCACCCCTCCACTTT | CAWSVGTPGDSPLHF
TRBJ1-5 | - | TRBV28 | few | TGTGCCAGCACGACACCTAATCAGCCCCAGCATTTT | CASTTPNQPQHF
TRBJ1-1 | - | TRBV2 | - | TGTGCCAGCGGGCCTTCGAACACTGAAGCTTTCTTT | CASGPSNTEAFF
TRBJ2-7 | TRBD1 | TRBV7-9 | - | TGTGCCAGCAGCGACGAGGACAGGGGAAATCCCTACGAGCAGTACTTC | CASSDEDRGNPYEQYF
TRBJ2-1 | TRBD2 | TRBV5-1 | few | TGCGCCAGCCGGGGAGGGACCTATACCTACAATGAGCAGTTCTTC | CASRGGTYTYNEQFF
TRBJ2-3 | TRBD2 | TRBV25-1 | - | TGTGCCAGCAGTGGGACTAGCGGGGGGAAAGATACGCAGTATTTT | CASSGTSGGKDTQYF
TRBJ2-7 | - | TRBV10-1 | - | TGCGCCAGCAGTGAGTACGCAGGCGGGAATGGGGACGAGCAGTACTTC | CASSEYAGGNGDEQYF
TRBJ2-1 | TRBD2 | TRBV11-2 | - | TGTGCCAGCAGCTTCCTCCGACTAGCGGGGGGGCGGCTTCGTGAGCAGTTCTTC | CASSFLRLAGGRLREQFF
TRBJ1-1 | TRBD1 | TRBV6-5 | - | TGTGCCAGCAGTCCAGGACAGGGCAACACTGAAGCTTTCTTT | CASSPGQGNTEAFF
TRBJ1-6 | - | TRBV10-3 | - | TGTGCCATCACGACAAGTTATAATTCACCCCTCCACTTT | CAITTSYNSPLHF
TRBJ2-2 | TRBD1 | TRBV5-4 | - | TGTGCCAGCACTAAATCAGGGGGCACCGGGGAGCTGTTTTTT | CASTKSGGTGELFF
TRBJ1-6 | TRBD1 | TRBV28 | - | TGTGCCAGCACCAACGGACAGGGCCTTAATTCACCCCTCCACTTT | CASTNGQGLNSPLHF
TRBJ2-5 | - | TRBV11-2 | - | TGTGCCAGCAGCCGGCTAGCAGGCGGAGAGACCCAGTACTTC | CASSRLAGGETQYF
TRBJ2-7 | - | TRBV4-1 | - | TGCGCCAGCAGCCAACCTAGCCTTCACTCCTACGAGCAGTACTTC | CASSQPSLHSYEQYF
TRBJ2-3 | TRBD1 | TRBV5-4 | - | TGTGCCAGCAGCTTAGACAGGGTCGCAGATACGCAGTATTTT | CASSLDRVADTQYF
TRBJ1-1 | TRBD1 | TRBV6-5 | - | TGTGCCAGCAGCACACTGACAGGGGGGAACACTGAAGCTTTCTTT | CASSTLTGGNTEAFF
TRBJ1-2 | - | TRBV6-1 | - | TGTGCCAGCAGTGCCCGGGGAGACAGTAACTATGGCTACACCTTC | CASSARGDSNYGYTF
TRBJ1-2 | - | TRBV11-2 | - | TGTGCCAGCAGCTTAGATTGGGCAGCTAACTATGGCTACACCTTC | CASSLDWAANYGYTF
TRBJ2-3 | - | TRBV2 | - | TGTGCCAGCAGCTTGCTGGGCACAGATACGCAGTATTTT | CASSLLGTDTQYF
TRBJ1-1 | - | TRBV7-2 | - | TGTGCAACAGGCGTACGGAACACTGAAGCTTTCTTT | CATGVRNTEAFF
TRBJ1-5 | - | TRBV7-2 | - | TGTGCCAGCAGCTTAGACCGCAATCAGCCCCAGCATTTT | CASSLDRNQPQHF
TRBJ2-1 | - | TRBV5-1 | - | TGCGCCAGCAGCTTGGTAGGTAGCTCCTACAATGAGCAGTTCTTC | CASSLVGSSYNEQFF
TRBJ1-2 | - | TRBV28 | - | TGTGCCAGCAGTTTATATGGGGGGAACGGCTATGGCTACACCTTC | CASSLYGGNGYGYTF
TRBJ1-1 | - | TRBV30 | few | TGTGCCTGGAGTGCAGGGAGTAGCACTGAAGCTTTCTTT | CAWSAGSSTEAFF
TRBJ1-6 | TRBD1 | TRBV10-1 | - | TGCGCCAGCAGCGCCGGGACAGGGCGCCCTAATTCACCCCTCCACTTT | CASSAGTGRPNSPLHF
TRBJ2-2 | - | TRBV11-2 | - | TGTGCCAGCAGCTTAGAGTCTAACACCGGGGAGCTGTTTTTT | CASSLESNTGELFF
TRBJ1-2 | - | TRBV18 | - | TGTGCCAGCTCACCAAATCCGACGGGGCAAGGCTACACCTTC | CASSPNPTGQGYTF
TRBJ2-2 | TRBD1 | TRBV19 | - | TGTGCCAGTAGGCCGGAGGGACAGGGAGGGACCGGGGAGCTGTTTTTT | CASRPEGQGGTGELFF
TRBJ2-3 | TRBD2 | TRBV7-3 | - | TGTGCCAGCAGCTCCCCACTAGCGGGCACAGATACGCAGTATTTT | CASSSPLAGTDTQYF
TRBJ2-7 | TRBD2 | TRBV2 | - | TGTGCCAGCAGTGAGGTCGGGGGGGATTACGAGCAGTACTTC | CASSEVGGDYEQYF
TRBJ1-1 | - | TRBV27 | - | TGTGCCAGCAGTTTACGGGGGAGGATGAACACTGAAGCTTTCTTT | CASSLRGRMNTEAFF
TRBJ1-1 | - | TRBV16 | few | TGTGCCAGCAGCCAATACTGGGGCACTGAAGCTTTCTTT | CASSQYWGTEAFF
TRBJ1-2 | TRBD1 | TRBV5-1 | - | TGCGCCAGCAGCTCGGGTCTACAGGGGGCGCCGGGCTACACCTTC | CASSSGLQGAPGYTF
TRBJ1-1 | - | TRBV7-8 | few | TGTGCCAGCAGCTTACAAGTCACCGGCCCTGAAGCTTTCTTT | CASSLQVTGPEAFF
TRBJ2-7 | - | TRBV5-6 | - | TGTGCCAGCAGCTTGAGGTACGAGCAGTACTTC | CASSLRYEQYF
TRBJ1-1 | - | TRBV6-5 | - | TGTGCCAGCAGTTACTCTGGGTTTGACACTGAAGCTTTCTTT | CASSYSGFDTEAFF
TRBJ2-5 | TRBD2 | TRBV5-6 | - | TGTGCCAGCAGCTTGGGAGCGGTCGGGGGGGCCCGGGAGACCCAGTACTTC | CASSLGAVGGARETQYF
TRBJ1-1 | TRBD1 | TRBV6-5 | - | TGTGCCAGCAGTCGGGACAGGGGAATGAACACTGAAGCTTTCTTT | CASSRDRGMNTEAFF
TRBJ1-2 | - | TRBV28 | - | TGTGCCAGCAGTTTATCTAGGGACGGCCGTTATGGCTACACCTTC | CASSLSRDGRYGYTF
TRBJ1-5 | - | TRBV30 | - | TGTGCCTGGAGCCAGAGGGTAGATCAGCCCCAGCATTTT | CAWSQRVDQPQHF
TRBJ1-2 | TRBD1 | TRBV2 | - | TGTGCCAGCAGTGAAACACAGGGGGCTTACTATGGCTACACCTTC | CASSETQGAYYGYTF
TRBJ2-1 | TRBD2 | TRBV27 | - | TGTGCCAGCACCCGGGGGGGCGAATACAATGAGCAGTTCTTC | CASTRGGEYNEQFF
TRBJ2-2 | - | TRBV4-1 | - | TGCGCCAGCAGCCAAGTCGTTATCGTAACCGGGGAGCTGTTTTTT | CASSQVVIVTGELFF
TRBJ1-5 | - | TRBV11-2 | - | TGTGCCAGCAGCTTAGGTCAGGGCAATTACCAGCCCCAGCATTTT | CASSLGQGNYQPQHF